The 16 T cell receptor beta chains in this list originate from one sample, sequenced in a study of T cells in Graves' hyperthyroidism and ophthalmopathy. The source material, RNA transcripts, was used to amplify TCR beta CDR3 regions. Carried out on the TCR CDR3, a first-round RT-PCR used the HTBI primer set. TCRdb redid the calling of the multiplex PCR reads with MiXCR, one entry per CDR3 protein. Among some 600,000 distinct CDR3 sequences listed, roughly 46% were seen once. The specimen was peripheral blood or thyroid tissue (not recorded which). The source is a woman younger than 30 with Graves' hyperthyroidism.

This clonotype occurred many times. This chain joins TRBV2 and TRBJ2-7, with 10 bases aligning to TRBD2. CDR1 is SNHLY, CDR2 FYNNEI, per germline. The CDR3 contains 13 residues. With 5 bases clipped from V and 7 bases from J, the junction kept 5 bases outside the gene matches. The DNA for the CDR3 is TGTGCCAGCAGTCCGGGACTAGCGATTGAGCAGTACTTC. It specifies CASSPGLAIEQYF. The whole variable domain, filled in from reference TRBV2 and TRBJ2-7, reads EPEVTQTPSHQVTQMGQEVILRCVPISNHLYFYWYRQILGQKVEFLVSFYNNEISEKSEIFDDQFSVERPDGSNFTLKIRSTKLEDSAMYFCASSPGLAIEQYFGPGTRLTVT.

A remark on this clonotype: The junction differs from germline at one of its ends, possibly a read error. The V call is TRBV7-9, the J call TRBJ2-6; 10 nucleotides agree with TRBD1. Germline V gives CDR1 SEHNR, CDR2 FQNEAQ (reference sequence). CDR3 size: 14 residues. The CDR3, as DNA: TGTGCCAGCGGCCGACAGGGGGCATTGAACACTGAAGCTTTC. The encoded protein is CASGRQGALNTEAF.

This clonotype was picked up one time. This sequence joins TRBV5-5 and TRBJ1-2; D is perhaps TRBD1 (5 bases). The CDR3 extends over 13 amino acids. Germline CDR1 SGHKS, CDR2 YYEKEE (reference sequence). Trimming cost V 5 bases and J 6 bases, with 14 bases left between them. The CDR3 DNA reads as TGTGCCAGCAGGTTGTTTTGGGGGGATGGCTACACCTTC. It codes for CASRLFWGDGYTF.

V and J are TRBV7-8 and TRBJ1-2; no clear D. The CDR3 length is 14 residues. Per germline, CDR1 SGHVS and CDR2 FQNEAQ. The ends were cut back, 5 bases at V and 8 bases at J, with 18 bases in the middle. The CDR3 DNA reads TGTGCCAGCAGCCCCCTAGGGAGGGAGGGAGGCTACACCTTC. Translating it yields CASSPLGREGGYTF.

The chain employs TRBV7-4 and TRBJ1-1; a weak D match, TRBD1 (5 bases). This CDR3 has 14 amino acids. In germline, CDR1 is SGHVT, CDR2 SQSDAQ. V lost 3 bases, J lost 1 base, and 9 bases lay in between. CDR3 in amino acids: CASSLRTQNTEAFF. The CDR3 DNA sequence: TGTGCCAGCAGCTTGCGGACACAGAACACTGAAGCTTTCTTT.

This clonotype has just a few counts. The CDR3 sequence: CSARKDLFSFYTF. The CDR3 DNA reads as TGCAGTGCTAGGAAGGACCTATTCTCCTTCTACACCTTC. This sequence joins TRBV20-1 and TRBJ1-2; D remains unclear. This CDR3 spans 13 amino acids. V shed 3 bases and J shed 10 bases, with 18 bases lying between them. Germline V gene lookup returns CDR1 DFQATT and CDR2 SNEGSKA (reference sequence).

This sequence joins TRBV4-1 and TRBJ1-1, with 8 bases matching TRBD1. Germline V gene sequence: CDR1 MGHRA, CDR2 YSYEKL. After removal of 4 bases from V and 1 base from J, the junction contained 5 bases not matched to a gene. CDR3 length: 15 residues. The CDR3 sequence: CASSPAGQGNTEAFF. Here the CDR3 DNA reads TGCGCCAGCAGCCCAGCAGGACAGGGGAACACTGAAGCTTTCTTT.

The chain uses TRBV9 and TRBJ1-1; D unresolved. CDR1 and CDR2 from the germline V gene are SGDLS and YYNGEE. Trimming took off 5 bases at V and 0 bases at J, with 14 bases between the two ends. The CDR3 extends over 15 amino acids. DNA of the CDR3: TGTGCCAGCAGTTTAGCAGCGGAAATGAACACTGAAGCTTTCTTT. Its translation: CASSLAAEMNTEAFF.

This chain links TRBV10-3 with TRBJ1-5, with unresolved D. V was pared by 1 base and J by 0 bases, with 7 bases between. Germline CDR1 and CDR2: ENHRY and SYGVKD. The CDR3 is 15 amino acids. The CDR3, as DNA: TGTGCCATCAGTGAGTGGGGTGGTAGCAATCAGCCCCAGCATTTT. Translated, it gives CAISEWGGSNQPQHF.

This clonotype was observed at least ten times. The V call is TRBV29-1, the J call TRBJ1-5; 9 bases fit TRBD1. The CDR3 has 13 amino acids. In germline, CDR1 is SQVTM, CDR2 ANQGSEA. V lost 3 bases and J lost 4; bases outside the gene matches: 1. CDR3 amino acids: CSVEGTGNQPQHF. The DNA of the CDR3 is TGCAGCGTTGAGGGGACAGGGAATCAGCCCCAGCATTTT.

At least ten counts were recorded for this clonotype. This chain joins TRBV10-3 and TRBJ1-1; 7 bases are shared with TRBD1. From germline, CDR1 is ENHRY and CDR2 SYGVKD. This CDR3 spans 12 amino acids. V dropped 10 bases and J dropped 6; count of bases not matched to a gene: 8. The CDR3 sequence is CATLGQQAEAFF. The CDR3 bases are TGTGCCACCTTGGGACAGCAGGCTGAAGCTTTCTTT.

This clonotype was observed a few times. The chain joins TRBV10-2 to TRBJ1-3; D gene uncertain. CDR1 is WSHSY and CDR2 is SAAADI in the germline V gene. V was cut by 3 bases and J by 4 bases, with 13 bases left in between. CDR3 length: 15 residues. The DNA of the CDR3 is TGCGCCAGCAGTGAATTGGGTTCGGGAGGAAACACCATATATTTT. Translated: CASSELGSGGNTIYF.

CDR3 bases: TGTGCCAGCAGCTTAGAGACAGTCAATAATTCACCCCTCCACTTT. Translating it yields CASSLETVNNSPLHF. This sequence joins TRBV7-8 and TRBJ1-6; D may be TRBD1 (5 bases). V shed 1 base and J shed 5 bases, with 9 bases lying between them. Germline values: CDR1 SGHVS, CDR2 FQNEAQ. This CDR3 has 15 residues.

The chain joins TRBV11-2 to TRBJ2-7; no clear D gene. Germline V gene lookup returns CDR1 SGHAT and CDR2 FQNNGV. V shed 2 bases and J shed 1 base, with 9 bases lying between them. The CDR3 is 14 amino acids. CDR3 DNA: TGTGCCAGCAGCTTATTTGGGTTTTCCTACGAGCAGTACTTC. Its protein product is CASSLFGFSYEQYF.

With respect to this clonotype: One junction end does not reproduce the germline sequence, and a read error may be involved. V gene TRBV7-8 combines with J gene TRBJ2-7, with TRBD2 as a possible D gene (5 bases). Germline V gene data show CDR1 as SGHVS and CDR2 as FQNEAQ. This CDR3 comprises 16 residues. CDR3 DNA: TGTGCCAGCAGCCTAGCAGTGGGCCAACAAGCCTACGAGCAGTACTTC. Its protein is CASSLAVGQQAYEQYF.

The table lists this clonotype with many counts. The chain's CDR3 is CASKAAGNFQETQYF. The DNA of the CDR3 is TGTGCCAGCAAGGCCGCAGGGAATTTCCAAGAGACCCAGTACTTC. J is TRBJ2-5 and V is TRBV11-2; D may be TRBD1 (5 bases). The V end was cut by 7 bases, the J end by 1 base, with 16 bases between. CDR1 and CDR2 (germline): SGHAT, FQNNGV. CDR3 length: 15 residues.